What follows describes a single T cell receptor (beta chain). The data belong to a study of regulatory T cells in long-lasting Graves disease. J was trimmed by 7 bases and V by 8 bases; bases with no gene match: 10. Germline values: CDR1 MNHEY, CDR2 SVGEGT. The CDR3 consists of 14 residues. Time point in this sample: newly diagnosed GD, antithyroid drugs for less than 3 months. The TCR library was prepared using RNA isolated from PBMCs. CDR3 regions were amplified by Arm-PCR using iRepertoire HTBI primers to build TCR beta libraries. TCRdb ran MiXCR on the multiplex PCR reads and lists one entry per CDR3 protein. Counted here are 250,000 or so distinct CDR3 sequences, around a sixth occurring once; the ten biggest clones make up approximately 14%. These data were also filed under a second study, of T cells in Graves' hyperthyroidism and ophthalmopathy. This second study says: Used for diagnoses were clinical symptoms, serum thyroxine and TRAb, thyroid ultrasound and orbital computed tomography. First-round RT-PCR with HTBI primers amplified the TCR CDR3 region. Ophthalmopathy, which appeared later, was predicted by the model a median 6.5 months before onset.

The V and J genes are TRBV6-2 or TRBV6-3 and TRBJ2-2; 7 nucleotides agree with TRBD2. This specimen consisted of peripheral blood mononuclear cells (PBMCs), obtained at new diagnosis, from a patient treated with antithyroid drugs. This TCR came from a woman aged 30 to 39 with Graves disease. CDR3 region: CASEGGALGGELFF. The CDR3 DNA sequence: TGTGCCAGCGAGGGAGGGGCCCTGGGCGGGGAGCTGTTTTTT.